The 2 T cell receptor beta chains reported below all come from one sample, sequenced in a study of T-cell reconstitution after alpha-beta-depleted transplantation in children. For TCRbeta, the library was prepared with unique molecular identifiers. Using its own MiXCR run on the PCR reads, TCRdb lists one record per CDR3 protein. This repertoire shows roughly 310,000 distinct CDR3 sequences, around 25% found once; its top ten account for approximately 11%. This material consisted of PBMCs, mostly from graft donor cells, taken 180 days after TCRalphabeta/CD19-depleted stem cell transplant. Receptors originate from a male patient younger than 18 who had a stem cell transplant for acute lymphoblastic leukemia, so the T cells may come from the graft donor.

J is TRBJ2-3 and V is TRBV9; TRBD2 aligns across 8 bases. The CDR3 is 15 residues long. The V gene's germline CDR1 is SGDLS and CDR2 YYNGEE. Trimming cost V 5 bases and J 3 bases; bases outside gene matches: 8. In DNA form, the CDR3 reads TGTGCCAGCAGTCTGGACGGGAGGGGGACAGATACGCAGTATTTT. Translating it yields CASSLDGRGTDTQYF.

The chain carries TRBV27 and TRBJ2-3, with 8 bases identical to TRBD2. V lost 5 bases, J lost 1 base, and 2 bases stayed unmatched. Germline CDR1 reads MNHEY; CDR2 reads SMNVEV (reference sequence). The CDR3 covers 14 residues. The CDR3 region has the DNA TGTGCCAGCAGTAATAGCGGGGGCACAGATACGCAGTATTTT. As protein: CASSNSGGTDTQYF.